These 8 T cell receptor beta chains share one sample of origin, sequenced in a study of vaccination effects on CD4 cells after COVID-19. Before sequencing took place, the ViraFEST assay used viral peptide pools to expand antigen-specific CD4+ T cells. Following culture for 9 to 11 days, CD4+ T cells were isolated. Vaccination of participants consisted of two doses of either the BNT162b2 or mRNA-1273 vaccine. Their antigen targets remain unknown. Here immunoSEQ multiplex PCR was the method, and the copy in TCRdb shows in-frame clones only, minus some. The table shows over 80,000 clones, with over 75% occurring only once. The sequencing used CD4+ T cells from PBMCs cultured with HCoV-OC43 spike peptides, collected after COVID-19 vaccination. This sample's subset: HCoV-OC43 spike overlapping peptide pool stimulation. The receptors were gathered from a human donor who received a COVID-19 vaccine.

This rearrangement joins TRBV7-2 to TRBJ2-7, with TRBD1 matching over 7 bases. V lost 1 base to trimming and J lost 5 bases; unmatched junction nucleotides: 2. The germline V gene encodes CDR1 SGHTA and CDR2 FQGNSA. The CDR3 has 13 residues. The CDR3 region is CASSLEGAHEQYV. The CDR3 region has the DNA TGTGCCAGCAGCTTAGAGGGGGCACACGAGCAGTACGTC.

Note on this clone: The junction does not match germline at one end; this may be a read error. This chain links TRBV2 with TRBJ2-1; a weak D match, TRBD1 (5 bases). The CDR3 has 13 amino acids. Germline assignment: CDR1 SNHLY and CDR2 FYNNEI. The CDR3 region has the DNA TGTGCCAGCGGTGACAGCGCATACAATGAGCAGTTCTTC. Protein sequence: CASGDSAYNEQFF. The variable domain in full, with the rest retrieved from reference TRBV2 and TRBJ2-1, is EPEVTQTPSHQVTQMGQEVILRCVPISNHLYFYWYRQILGQKVEFLVSFYNNEISEKSEIFDDQFSVERPDGSNFTLKIRSTKLEDSAMYFCASGDSAYNEQFFGPGTRLTVL.

The chain has TRBV24-1 and TRBJ2-2; no clear D gene. Germline V gives CDR1 KGHDR, CDR2 SFDVKD. The CDR3 length is 15 residues. V dropped 5 bases and J dropped 2 bases, with 11 bases sitting between them. CDR3: CATSATGENTGELFF. CDR3 coding DNA: TGTGCCACCAGTGCCACTGGGGAAAACACCGGGGAGCTGTTTTTT.

This clone turned up a few times. The rearrangement uses TRBV12-5 and TRBJ2-5; unclear D gene. With 3 bases removed from V and 1 base from J, the gap between germline ends came to 9 bases. This CDR3 region has 14 residues. CDR1 LGHNT and CDR2 FRNRAP come from the germline V gene. CDR3 residues: CASGFAHLQETQYF. CDR3 coding DNA: TGTGCTAGTGGTTTCGCACATCTCCAAGAGACCCAGTACTTC.

The chain has TRBV5-6 and TRBJ2-3; TRBD2 agrees at 7 bases. Germline V gene lookup returns CDR1 SGHDT and CDR2 YYEEEE. The CDR3 has 17 amino acids. Losses at the gene ends were 0 bases for V and 0 bases for J; bases not matched to a gene: 7. The CDR3 DNA reads TGTGCCAGCAGCTTGGGGGGCAGCGGGGAGAGCACAGATACGCAGTATTTT. Translation gives CASSLGGSGESTDTQYF.

The CDR3, as DNA: TGTGCCAGCAGGGGGCATGGTAACTCTGGAAACACCATATATTTT. Translating it yields CASRGHGNSGNTIYF. V is TRBV6-5 and J is TRBJ1-3; a weak D match, TRBD1 (5 bases). Germline CDR1 reads MNHEY; CDR2 reads SVGAGI. CDR3 length: 15 residues. V lost 6 bases to trimming and J lost 0 bases, with 12 bases between them.

The rearrangement uses TRBV2 and TRBJ2-5; 9 bases fit TRBD1. Losses at the gene ends were 7 bases for V and 2 bases for J; bases not matched to a gene: 5. The germline gives CDR1 SNHLY, CDR2 FYNNEI. This CDR3 has 14 amino acids. The CDR3: CASTGQGGQETQYF. DNA for the CDR3: TGTGCCAGCACGGGACAGGGTGGGCAAGAGACCCAGTACTTC.

This clone was seen a few times. This chain connects TRBV28 to TRBJ1-2; a possible D gene is TRBD1 (5 bases). The CDR3 consists of 13 residues. V was pared by 7 bases and J by 2 bases, with 11 bases between. CDR1 and CDR2 (germline): MDHEN, SYDVKM. Here the CDR3 reads CASTPQENYGYTF. Written as DNA, the CDR3 is TGTGCCAGCACCCCACAGGAAAACTATGGCTACACCTTC.